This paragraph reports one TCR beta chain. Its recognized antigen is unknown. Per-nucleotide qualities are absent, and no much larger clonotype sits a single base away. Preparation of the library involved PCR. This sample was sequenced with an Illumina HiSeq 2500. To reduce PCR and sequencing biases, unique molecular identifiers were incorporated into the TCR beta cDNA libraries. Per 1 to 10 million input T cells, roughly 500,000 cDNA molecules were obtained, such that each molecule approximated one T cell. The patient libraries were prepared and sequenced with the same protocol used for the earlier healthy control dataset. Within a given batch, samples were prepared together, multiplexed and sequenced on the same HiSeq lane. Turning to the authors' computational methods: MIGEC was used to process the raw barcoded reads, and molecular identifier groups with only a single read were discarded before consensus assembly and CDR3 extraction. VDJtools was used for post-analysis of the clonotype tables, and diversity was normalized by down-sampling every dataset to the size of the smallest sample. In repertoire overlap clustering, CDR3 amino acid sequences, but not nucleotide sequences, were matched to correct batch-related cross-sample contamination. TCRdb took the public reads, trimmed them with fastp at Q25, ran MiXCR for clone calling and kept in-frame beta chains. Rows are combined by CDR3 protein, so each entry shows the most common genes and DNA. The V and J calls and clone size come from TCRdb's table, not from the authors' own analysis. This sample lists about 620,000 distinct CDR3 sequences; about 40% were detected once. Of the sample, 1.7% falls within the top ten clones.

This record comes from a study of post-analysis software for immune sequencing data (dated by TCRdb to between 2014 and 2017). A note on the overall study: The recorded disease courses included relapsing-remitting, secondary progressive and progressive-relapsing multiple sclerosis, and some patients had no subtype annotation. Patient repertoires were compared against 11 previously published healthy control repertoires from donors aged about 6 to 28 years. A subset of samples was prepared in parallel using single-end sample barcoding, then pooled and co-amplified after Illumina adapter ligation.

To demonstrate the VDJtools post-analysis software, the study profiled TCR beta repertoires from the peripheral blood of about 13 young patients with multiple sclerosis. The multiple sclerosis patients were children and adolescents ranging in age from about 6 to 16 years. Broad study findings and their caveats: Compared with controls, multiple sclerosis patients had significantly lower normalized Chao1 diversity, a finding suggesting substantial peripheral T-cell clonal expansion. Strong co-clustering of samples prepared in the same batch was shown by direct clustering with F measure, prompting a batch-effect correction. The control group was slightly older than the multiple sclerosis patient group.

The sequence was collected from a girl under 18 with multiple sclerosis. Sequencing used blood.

For the CDR3, the sequence is CASSQDRTSGAEQYF. The sequence in DNA is TGTGCCAGCAGCCAAGATCGGACTAGCGGGGCCGAGCAGTACTTC. The chain is made from TRBV3-1 and TRBJ2-5; a stretch of 12 junction bases matches TRBD2. The J call is doubtful: the DNA matches TRBJ2-7 better. CDR3 length: 15 amino acids, cysteine to phenylalanine. The sequence is cut down to CDR3 DNA, 45 bases in frame from base 1. From the germline V gene (reference sequence), CDR1 is LGHDT and CDR2 is YNNKEL.